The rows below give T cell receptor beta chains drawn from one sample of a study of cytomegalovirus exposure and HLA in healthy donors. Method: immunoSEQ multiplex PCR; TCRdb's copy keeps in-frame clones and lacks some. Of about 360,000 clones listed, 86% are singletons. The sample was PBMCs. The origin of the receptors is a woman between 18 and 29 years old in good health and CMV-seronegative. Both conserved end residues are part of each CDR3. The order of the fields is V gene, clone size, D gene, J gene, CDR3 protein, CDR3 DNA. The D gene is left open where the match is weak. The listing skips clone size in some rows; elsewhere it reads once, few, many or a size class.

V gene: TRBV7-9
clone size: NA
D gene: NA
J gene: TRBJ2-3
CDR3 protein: CASSLDRRTQYF
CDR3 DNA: TGTGCCAGCAGCTTAGATCGGAGGACGCAGTATTTT

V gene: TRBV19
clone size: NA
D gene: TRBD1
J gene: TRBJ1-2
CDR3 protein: CASTRDRGNGYTF
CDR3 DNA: TGTGCCAGTACCCGGGACAGGGGGAATGGCTACACCTTC

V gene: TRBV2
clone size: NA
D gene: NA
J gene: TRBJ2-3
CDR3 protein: CASSDRGGLTADTQYF
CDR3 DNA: TGTGCCAGCAGTGATAGGGGCGGCTTAACGGCAGATACGCAGTATTTT

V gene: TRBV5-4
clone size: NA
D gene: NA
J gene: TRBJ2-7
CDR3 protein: CASSLASYEQYF
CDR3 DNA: TGTGCCAGCAGCTTGGCCAGCTACGAGCAGTACTTC

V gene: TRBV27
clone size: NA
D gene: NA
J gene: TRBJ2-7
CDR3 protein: CASSLSRDYEQYF
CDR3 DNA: TGTGCCAGCAGTTTATCGAGGGACTACGAGCAGTACTTC

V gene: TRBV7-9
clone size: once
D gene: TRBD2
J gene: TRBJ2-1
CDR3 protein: CASSGGTSGYNEQFF
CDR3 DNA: TGTGCCAGCAGCGGAGGGACTAGCGGGTATAATGAGCAGTTCTTC

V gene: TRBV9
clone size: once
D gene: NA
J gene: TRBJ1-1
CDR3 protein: CASSVTQANTEAFF
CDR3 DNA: TGTGCCAGCAGCGTGACACAAGCCAACACTGAAGCTTTCTTT

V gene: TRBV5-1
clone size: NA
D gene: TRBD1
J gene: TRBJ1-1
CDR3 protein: CASSPGATGLGAFF
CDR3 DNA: TGCGCCAGCAGCCCGGGTGCGACAGGGCTTGGAGCTTTCTTT

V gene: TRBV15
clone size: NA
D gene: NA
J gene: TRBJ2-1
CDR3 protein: CATTLRGYNEQFF
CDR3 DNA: TGTGCCACCACACTCCGGGGGTACAATGAGCAGTTCTTC

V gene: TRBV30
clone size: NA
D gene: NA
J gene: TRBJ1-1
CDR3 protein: CAWRSRQLNTEAFF
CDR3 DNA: TGTGCCTGGAGGTCTAGACAGTTGAACACTGAAGCTTTCTTT

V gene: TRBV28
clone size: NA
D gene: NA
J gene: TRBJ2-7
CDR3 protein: CASSLLSVQSSYEQYF
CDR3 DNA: TGTGCCAGCAGTCTACTTAGCGTCCAGAGCTCCTACGAGCAGTACTTC

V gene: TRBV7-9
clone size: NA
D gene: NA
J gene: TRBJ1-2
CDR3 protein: CASSPRDPSYYGYTF
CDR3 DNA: TGTGCCAGCAGCCCGCGGGACCCCTCGTACTATGGCTACACCTTC

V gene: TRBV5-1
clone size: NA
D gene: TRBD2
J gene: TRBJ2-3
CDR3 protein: CASRTSGGPGDTQYF
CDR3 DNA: TGCGCCAGCAGGACTAGCGGGGGACCGGGGGATACGCAGTATTTT